Below are 31 T cell receptor beta chains sequenced from a single sample in a study of shared clonotypes between healthy human individuals. Produced via immunoSEQ multiplex PCR; TCRdb's table is partial and in-frame only. The repertoire has roughly 2.2 million clones, roughly 90% of them found once; the top ten carry 0.37%. The specimen was naive CD4+ T cells from PBMCs. The subset here: CD45RA+ positively selected. The receptors were sampled from a man aged 18 to 29 in good health. Some clones in this sample may be carry-over from other donors' samples.

This chain joins TRBV30 and TRBJ2-1; no clear D. V was cut by 0 bases and J by 7 bases, with 10 bases left in between. Per germline, CDR1 GTSNPN and CDR2 SVGIG (reference sequence). This CDR3 is 13 amino acids long. The DNA for the CDR3 is TGTGCCTGGAGTGTTAAAGGTACTAATGAGCAGTTCTTC. It encodes CAWSVKGTNEQFF.

In regard to this clone: The same CDR3 arises from other DNA sequences in this sample as well. The chain joins TRBV15 to TRBJ1-1, with 8 bases aligning to TRBD1. The germline V gene encodes CDR1 LNHNV and CDR2 YYDKDF (reference sequence). The length of the CDR3 is 15 residues. J gave up 4 bases and V 0 bases, and 4 bases lay outside the gene matches. In nucleotides, the CDR3 is TGTGCCACCAGCAGAGACAGGGGGCGAGGCACTGAAGCTTTCTTT. It yields the protein CATSRDRGRGTEAFF. Filled out from reference TRBV15 and TRBJ1-1, the complete variable domain reads DAMVIQNPRYQVTQFGKPVTLSCSQTLNHNVMYWYQQKSSQAPKLLFHYYDKDFNNEADTPDNFQSRRPNTSFCFLDIRSPGLGDTAMYLCATSRDRGRGTEAFFGQGTRLTVV.

The rearrangement joins TRBV4-2 to TRBJ1-5; D not resolved. Germline loops: CDR1 LGHNA, CDR2 YNFKEQ. With 3 bases removed from V and 3 bases from J, the gap between germline ends came to 12 bases. The CDR3 is 15 residues long. The CDR3 spells CASSHSIQSNQPQHF. CDR3 nucleotide sequence: TGTGCCAGCAGCCACAGCATTCAGTCCAATCAGCCCCAGCATTTT.

The rearrangement joins TRBV4-2 to TRBJ2-7, with TRBD2 matching over 11 bases. The CDR3 extends over 15 amino acids. Germline V gene data show CDR1 as LGHNA and CDR2 as YNFKEQ. The ends lost 4 bases at V and 2 bases at J; junction bases unmatched: 4. The DNA for the CDR3 is TGTGCCAGCAGCCGGGGACTAGCGGCCACCTACGAGCAGTACTTC. Protein sequence: CASSRGLAATYEQYF.

The chain uses TRBV25-1 and TRBJ1-2; tentatively, D is TRBD1 (5 bases). Germline V lookup: CDR1 MGHDK, CDR2 SYGVNS. The CDR3 sequence is 12 residues long. Between the trimmed V and J ends, which lost 8 bases and 4 bases, there was a span of 11 bases. The CDR3 region is CASRRDGYGYTF. DNA of the CDR3: TGTGCCAGCCGCCGGGACGGCTATGGCTACACCTTC.

A note on this clone: The same CDR3 can be traced to other DNA sequences in this sample. The V gene is TRBV18, the J gene TRBJ2-7; perhaps D is TRBD1 or TRBD2 (5 bases each). The CDR3 contains 14 residues. CDR1 and CDR2 (germline): KGHSH, LQKENI. The V end lost 2 bases, the J end lost 3 bases, and 11 bases lay between the germline ends. The CDR3 here is CASSPGRGDYEQYF. In nucleotides, the CDR3 is TGTGCCAGCTCACCAGGTAGGGGAGACTACGAGCAGTACTTC.

V gene TRBV15 combines with J gene TRBJ1-1; D is unclear. Germline V gene data show CDR1 as LNHNV and CDR2 as YYDKDF (reference sequence). Trimming took off 1 base at V and 10 bases at J, with 10 bases between the two ends. The length of the CDR3 is 12 residues. CDR3 residues: CATSRGLTGAFF. The CDR3 region has the DNA TGTGCCACCAGCAGAGGACTCACCGGAGCTTTCTTT.

The rearrangement uses TRBV5-1 and TRBJ1-1; D gene ambiguous. Germline V gives CDR1 SGHRS, CDR2 YFSETQ. The CDR3 totals 14 residues. V was clipped by 0 bases and J by 0 bases, with 6 bases between them. The CDR3 nucleotides are TGCGCCAGCAGCTTGGAGGTGATGAACACTGAAGCTTTCTTT. Translation: CASSLEVMNTEAFF.

V usage is TRBV29-1 and J usage is TRBJ2-1; a possible D gene is TRBD2 (5 bases). The CDR3 sequence is 16 residues long. The ends were cut back, 0 bases at V and 5 bases at J, with 17 bases in the middle. Germline V gene sequence: CDR1 SQVTM, CDR2 ANQGSEA. The CDR3 sequence is CSVEDPEGSRHNEQFF. The CDR3 coding sequence is TGCAGCGTTGAAGACCCCGAGGGAAGTCGACACAATGAGCAGTTCTTC.

The rearrangement joins TRBV19 to TRBJ1-2, with TRBD1 matching 8 bases. The germline gives CDR1 LNHDA, CDR2 SQIVND (reference sequence). Trimming cost V 3 bases and J 1 base; bases outside gene matches: 4. The CDR3 spans 15 residues. The CDR3 here is CASSMTGTGNYGYTF. CDR3 DNA sequence: TGTGCCAGTAGTATGACCGGGACAGGTAACTATGGCTACACCTTC.

This clone appeared a few times. This chain connects TRBV2 to TRBJ1-1; D is unclear. The germline V gene encodes CDR1 SNHLY and CDR2 FYNNEI. Trimming removed 4 bases from V and 1 base from J, with 10 bases in between. This CDR3 is built from 14 residues. The CDR3 region is CASSVLRANTEAFF. In DNA, the CDR3 is TGTGCCAGCAGTGTGCTTAGGGCGAACACTGAAGCTTTCTTT. Variable domain in full (rest from reference TRBV2 and TRBJ1-1): EPEVTQTPSHQVTQMGQEVILRCVPISNHLYFYWYRQILGQKVEFLVSFYNNEISEKSEIFDDQFSVERPDGSNFTLKIRSTKLEDSAMYFCASSVLRANTEAFFGQGTRLTVV.

The chain joins TRBV6-1 to TRBJ2-3; 7 bases line up with TRBD2. The CDR3 is 14 amino acids. Germline V CDR1 and CDR2: MNHNS, SASEGT. The J segment lost 2 bases and the V segment lost 6 bases, leaving 5 bases of the junction unmatched. In DNA form, the CDR3 reads TGTGCCAGCAGGCCGGGAGGCTACACAGATACGCAGTATTTT. Translating it yields CASRPGGYTDTQYF.

The V gene is TRBV19, the J gene TRBJ1-2; D gene ambiguous. Germline loops: CDR1 LNHDA, CDR2 SQIVND (reference sequence). The length of the CDR3 is 14 residues. V gave up 3 bases and J gave up 0 bases, with 8 bases separating them. The CDR3 region has the DNA TGTGCCAGTAGTATCTTCGGCACTAACTATGGCTACACCTTC. Amino acid sequence: CASSIFGTNYGYTF. Together with reference TRBV19 and TRBJ1-2, the CDR3 gives the full variable domain: DGGITQSPKYLFRKEGQNVTLSCEQNLNHDAMYWYRQDPGQGLRLIYYSQIVNDFQKGDIAEGYSVSREKKESFPLTVTSAQKNPTAFYLCASSIFGTNYGYTFGSGTRLTVV.

The V and J genes are TRBV7-9 and TRBJ2-1; 7 bases align to TRBD2. Trimming took 0 bases from V and 7 from J; bases not matched to a gene: 3. Germline lookup yields CDR1 SEHNR and CDR2 FQNEAQ (reference sequence). This CDR3 region has 14 residues. The CDR3 here is CASSLALAANEQFF. The CDR3 DNA sequence: TGTGCCAGCAGCTTAGCGCTAGCGGCTAATGAGCAGTTCTTC.

A remark on this clone: Other DNA sequences of this sample code for an identical CDR3. The chain couples TRBV7-9 to TRBJ2-3; D ambiguous. Germline assignment: CDR1 SEHNR and CDR2 FQNEAQ (reference sequence). V lost 5 bases, J lost 5 bases, and 8 bases lay in between. This CDR3 region has 12 residues. The CDR3 region is CASSPLRDTQYF. The CDR3 DNA sequence: TGTGCCAGCAGCCCCCTCAGAGATACGCAGTATTTT.

This chain uses TRBV5-1 with TRBJ2-6, with TRBD1 as a possible D gene (6 bases). With 1 base removed from V and 1 base from J, the gap between germline ends came to 15 bases. CDR1 and CDR2 (germline): SGHRS, YFSETQ. This CDR3 region has 18 residues. The CDR3 sequence: CASSLSWTAQSGANVLTF. CDR3 DNA sequence: TGCGCCAGCAGCTTGAGTTGGACAGCCCAATCTGGGGCCAACGTCCTGACTTTC.

The chain couples TRBV30 to TRBJ2-1; perhaps TRBD2 as D (6 bases). V was pared by 2 bases and J by 5 bases, with 10 bases between. This CDR3 has 13 residues. From germline, CDR1 is GTSNPN and CDR2 SVGIG (reference sequence). The CDR3, as DNA: TGTGCCTGGAGTCGGGACTCTAACAATGAGCAGTTCTTC. This gives the protein CAWSRDSNNEQFF.

In the case of this clone: This sample also contains other DNA sequences that code for the same CDR3. This chain connects TRBV25-1 to TRBJ2-3; no definite D call. Trimming left V 3 bases short and J 4 bases short, with 11 bases between. Looked up from germline, CDR1 is MGHDK and CDR2 is SYGVNS. The CDR3 consists of 14 residues. The CDR3 spells CASSDPRSADTQYF. In DNA form, the CDR3 reads TGTGCCAGCAGTGACCCCCGGAGCGCAGATACGCAGTATTTT.

The chain joins TRBV7-2 to TRBJ1-5; the D gene is possibly TRBD1 (5 bases). V dropped 5 bases and J dropped 4 bases, with 12 bases sitting between them. From germline, CDR1 is SGHTA and CDR2 FQGNSA. CDR3 length: 14 residues. Here the CDR3 reads CASSPGAGNQPQHF. The CDR3 DNA reads TGTGCCAGCAGCCCTGGGGCAGGAAATCAGCCCCAGCATTTT.

This chain connects TRBV5-1 to TRBJ1-1; 9 bases are shared with TRBD1. Germline V gene lookup returns CDR1 SGHRS and CDR2 YFSETQ. The CDR3 sequence is 15 residues long. V gave up 4 bases and J gave up 0 bases; unmatched junction bases: 4. CDR3 protein: CASSRDRAMNTEAFF. The CDR3, as DNA: TGCGCCAGCAGCCGGGACAGGGCAATGAACACTGAAGCTTTCTTT.

As for this clone: Other DNA sequences from this sample encode an identical CDR3 as well. The CDR3 DNA follows: TGCGCCAGCAGCTTGGACCCCAGCTCCTACGAGCAGTACTTC. Translating it yields CASSLDPSSYEQYF. The chain has TRBV5-1 and TRBJ2-7; D is unclear. V was shortened by 0 bases and J by 0 bases, with 7 bases between the two germline ends. The CDR3 contains 14 residues. From germline, CDR1 is SGHRS and CDR2 YFSETQ.

V usage is TRBV7-3 and J usage is TRBJ2-6, with D perhaps TRBD1 (5 bases). V was trimmed by 5 bases and J by 4 bases, leaving 12 bases between them. Per the germline V gene, CDR1 is SGHTA and CDR2 is FQGTGA. CDR3 length: 15 residues. DNA for the CDR3: TGTGCCAGCAGCCCGGGCAGGGCCGGGGCCAACGTCCTGACTTTC. Translated: CASSPGRAGANVLTF.

This clone was found once. The V and J genes are TRBV4-1 and TRBJ1-2; D is unclear. The V end was cut by 5 bases, the J end by 1 base, with 17 bases between. The CDR3 runs to 16 residues. Per germline, CDR1 MGHRA and CDR2 YSYEKL. CDR3 in DNA: TGCGCCAGCAGCGACATTTGGACGGTTAATAACTATGGCTACACCTTC. Translation: CASSDIWTVNNYGYTF.

J is TRBJ2-4 and V is TRBV10-1; D remains unclear. The CDR3 loop spans 10 amino acids. Germline V gene data show CDR1 as WNHNN and CDR2 as SYGVQD (reference sequence). V lost 9 bases to trimming and J lost 11 bases, with 11 bases between them. The CDR3 region is CARPGDFQYF. Here the CDR3 DNA reads TGCGCCAGACCGGGCGATTTTCAGTACTTC.

The chain combines TRBV28 with TRBJ2-4; 10 bases align to TRBD2. With 5 bases clipped from V and 0 bases from J, the junction kept 10 bases outside the gene matches. The CDR3 spans 18 residues. In germline, CDR1 is MDHEN, CDR2 SYDVKM. The CDR3 bases are TGTGCCAGCAGTGTCCCCGGACTAGCGGTGGTAGCCAAAAACATTCAGTACTTC. It specifies CASSVPGLAVVAKNIQYF.

This clone came up once. The chain employs TRBV18 and TRBJ1-2; D not certain. Trimming pared 0 bases from V and 5 bases from J, leaving 13 bases between. The germline gives CDR1 KGHSH, CDR2 LQKENI. The CDR3 is 15 residues long. DNA for the CDR3: TGTGCCAGCTCACCACCGTCCGGTGTTGGGTATGGCTACACCTTC. Translating gives CASSPPSGVGYGYTF.

The rearrangement joins TRBV30 to TRBJ1-5; no definite D call. There are 12 residues in the CDR3. Trimming took off 0 bases at V and 13 bases at J, with 13 bases between the two ends. Per the germline V gene, CDR1 is GTSNPN and CDR2 is SVGIG (reference sequence). Written as DNA, the CDR3 is TGTGCCTGGAGTGTAAGGTTAGGACCACAGCATTTT. As protein: CAWSVRLGPQHF.

V usage is TRBV27 and J usage is TRBJ2-5, with a possible D match to TRBD1 (6 bases). V was cut by 9 bases and J by 4 bases, with 18 bases left in between. CDR3 size: 14 residues. Germline V gene sequence: CDR1 MNHEY, CDR2 SMNVEV (reference sequence). CDR3 amino acids: CASGGVGSRETQYF. The CDR3 DNA follows: TGTGCCAGTGGGGGCGTTGGGTCTAGAGAGACCCAGTACTTC.

This chain connects TRBV7-9 to TRBJ1-1; D not resolved. Trimming stripped 5 bases from V and 2 bases from J, with 15 bases between. The germline V gene encodes CDR1 SEHNR and CDR2 FQNEAQ (reference sequence). The CDR3 is made up of 15 amino acids. The CDR3 loop is CASSLQGQLNTEAFF. In DNA form, the CDR3 reads TGTGCCAGCAGCCTACAAGGCCAGCTCAACACTGAAGCTTTCTTT.

The chain employs TRBV28 and TRBJ2-3; the D is unclear. Trimming took 6 bases from V and 0 from J, leaving 16 bases between them. This CDR3 is built from 16 residues. Germline V gives CDR1 MDHEN, CDR2 SYDVKM. This CDR3 is CASRLSRALSTDTQYF. The DNA for the CDR3 is TGTGCCAGCAGGCTCTCCCGGGCTCTTAGCACAGATACGCAGTATTTT.

This clone was observed once. The chain employs TRBV28 and TRBJ2-7; 7 bases line up with TRBD1. Germline CDR1 MDHEN, CDR2 SYDVKM. CDR3 length: 16 residues. Trimming at V came to 7 bases and at J to 1 base, leaving 13 bases not matched to a gene. The DNA for the CDR3 is TGTGCCAGCACCGCGGACGGGACAGTAAGATCCTACGAGCAGTACTTC. Protein sequence: CASTADGTVRSYEQYF.